This T cell receptor beta chain was obtained from a study of PD-1 blockade in classical Hodgkin lymphoma. Study-level information: On a schedule of every 2 weeks, patients received nivolumab 3 mg/kg intravenously. Study results and limitations: Whoever responded completely had baseline diversity much like that seen in newly diagnosed patients. TCR diversity rose significantly by C4D1 in CD4+ but not CD8+ cells. Newly diagnosed patients were said to have less baseline TCR diversity than healthy donors did.

Relapse was seen in all patients after autologous stem cell transplantation, and brentuximab vedotin exposure was variable. Sequencing was performed with immunoSEQ multiplex PCR; in TCRdb, only in-frame clones are kept and a portion is missing. The table records 7,000 to 9,000 clones, 80% to 90% of them present only once. Worth noting for this clone: What it recognizes is unknown.

Germline V lookup: CDR1 SEHNR, CDR2 FQNEAQ (reference sequence). The V gene lost 3 bases and the J gene lost 11 bases, with 10 bases spanning the gap. This CDR3 contains 11 residues. This specimen was peripheral blood mononuclear cells (PBMCs), taken at baseline. V usage is TRBV7-9 and J usage is TRBJ1-1, with D tentatively TRBD1 (6 bases). This receptor was identified in a human donor with classical Hodgkin lymphoma. The CDR3: CASSFGQGAFF. The CDR3 coding sequence is TGTGCCAGCAGCTTTGGGCAGGGGGCTTTCTTT.